The clone carrying this T cell receptor (beta chain) was picked up a small number of times. The sample is drawn from a study of early T cells in non-severe SARS-CoV-2 infection. Study summary: Whole-blood bulk RNA, unsorted, was sequenced, and chains were unpaired.

Researchers tagged individual cDNA molecules with unique molecular identifiers. TCRdb recomputed calls from the 5' RACE reads with MiXCR, one row per CDR3 protein. In the table there are about 83,000 distinct CDR3 sequences, around 12% of which are singletons. The source of this sequence is an adult who was a healthcare worker with PCR-confirmed SARS-CoV-2 infection or an uninfected control (not recorded which). The sample consisted of whole blood.

Written as DNA, the CDR3 is TGTGCCAGCAGCCCCGAGGACGCCAGGTGCTACACCTTC. This gives the protein CASSPEDARCYTF. The gene calls are TRBV7-9 and TRBJ1-2; D gene unclear. Germline-derived CDR1 and CDR2 are SEHNR and FQNEAQ (reference sequence). V was clipped by 5 bases and J by 9 bases, with 16 bases between them. The CDR3 sequence is 13 residues long.